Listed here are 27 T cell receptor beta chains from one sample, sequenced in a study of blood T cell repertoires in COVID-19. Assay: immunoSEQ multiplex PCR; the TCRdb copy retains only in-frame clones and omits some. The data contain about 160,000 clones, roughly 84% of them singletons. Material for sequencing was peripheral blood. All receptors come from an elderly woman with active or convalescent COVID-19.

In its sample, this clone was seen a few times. The CDR3 region is CARSFGDRGYEQYF. CDR3 bases: TGTGCCAGAAGCTTTGGGGACAGGGGCTACGAGCAGTACTTC. This sequence joins TRBV5-3 and TRBJ2-7; 10 bases are a match to TRBD1. TRBV5-3 is given ORF status, its function remaining uncertain. Germline trimming cut 2 bases from V and 3 bases from J; bases unmatched to any gene: 2. The CDR3 runs to 14 residues.

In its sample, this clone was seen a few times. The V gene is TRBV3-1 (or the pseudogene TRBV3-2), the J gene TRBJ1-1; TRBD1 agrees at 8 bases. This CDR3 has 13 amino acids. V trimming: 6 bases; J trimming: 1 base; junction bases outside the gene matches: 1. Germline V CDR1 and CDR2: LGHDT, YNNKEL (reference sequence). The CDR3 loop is CASSDRGNTEAFF. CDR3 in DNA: TGTGCCAGCAGTGACAGGGGGAACACTGAAGCTTTCTTT.

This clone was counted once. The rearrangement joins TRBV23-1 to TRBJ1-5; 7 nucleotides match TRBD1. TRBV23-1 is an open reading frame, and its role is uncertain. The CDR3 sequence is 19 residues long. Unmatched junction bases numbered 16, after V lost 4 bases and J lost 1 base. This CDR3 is CASSLDTIGTAKSNQPQHF. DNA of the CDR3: TGCGCCAGCAGTCTTGATACGATCGGGACAGCCAAGAGCAATCAGCCCCAGCATTTT.

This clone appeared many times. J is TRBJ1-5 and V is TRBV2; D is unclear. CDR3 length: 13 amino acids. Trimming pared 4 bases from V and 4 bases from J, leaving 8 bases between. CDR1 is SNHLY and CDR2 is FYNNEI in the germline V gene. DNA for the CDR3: TGTGCCAGCAGTGTGTGGGCAAATCAGCCCCAGCATTTT. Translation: CASSVWANQPQHF.

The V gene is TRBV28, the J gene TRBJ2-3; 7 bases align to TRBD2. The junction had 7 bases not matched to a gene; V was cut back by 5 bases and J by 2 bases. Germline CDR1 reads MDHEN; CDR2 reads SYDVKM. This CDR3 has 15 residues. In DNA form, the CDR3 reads TGTGCCAGCAGTGGCCGGGGGGTAGCCACAGATACGCAGTATTTT. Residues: CASSGRGVATDTQYF.

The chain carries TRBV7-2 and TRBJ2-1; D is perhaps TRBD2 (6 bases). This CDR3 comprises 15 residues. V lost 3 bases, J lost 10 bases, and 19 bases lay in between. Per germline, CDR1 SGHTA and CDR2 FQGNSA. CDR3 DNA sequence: TGTGCCAGCAGCTTCCGGGACTCCCCGGCCAGCGAGCAGTTCTTC. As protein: CASSFRDSPASEQFF.

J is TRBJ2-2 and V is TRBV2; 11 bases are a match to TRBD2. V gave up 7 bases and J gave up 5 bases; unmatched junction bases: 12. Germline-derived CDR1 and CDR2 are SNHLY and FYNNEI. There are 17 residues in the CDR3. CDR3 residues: CASTDELAGVVTGELFF. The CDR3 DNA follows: TGTGCCAGCACAGACGAACTAGCGGGAGTAGTTACCGGGGAGCTGTTTTTT. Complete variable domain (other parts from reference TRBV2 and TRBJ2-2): EPEVTQTPSHQVTQMGQEVILRCVPISNHLYFYWYRQILGQKVEFLVSFYNNEISEKSEIFDDQFSVERPDGSNFTLKIRSTKLEDSAMYFCASTDELAGVVTGELFFGEGSRLTVL.

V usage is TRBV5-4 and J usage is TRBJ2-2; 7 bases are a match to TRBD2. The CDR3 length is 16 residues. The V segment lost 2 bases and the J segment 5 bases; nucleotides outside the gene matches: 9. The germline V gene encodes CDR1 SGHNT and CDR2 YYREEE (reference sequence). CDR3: CASSLGRGSRTGELFF. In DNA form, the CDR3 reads TGTGCCAGCAGCTTAGGACGCGGGAGTAGGACCGGGGAGCTGTTTTTT.

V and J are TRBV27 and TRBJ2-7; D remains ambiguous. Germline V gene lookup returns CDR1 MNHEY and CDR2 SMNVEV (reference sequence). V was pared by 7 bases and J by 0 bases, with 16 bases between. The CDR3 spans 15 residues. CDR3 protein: CASTPLGLSSYEQYF. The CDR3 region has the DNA TGTGCCAGCACCCCCCTTGGTCTGAGCTCCTACGAGCAGTACTTC.

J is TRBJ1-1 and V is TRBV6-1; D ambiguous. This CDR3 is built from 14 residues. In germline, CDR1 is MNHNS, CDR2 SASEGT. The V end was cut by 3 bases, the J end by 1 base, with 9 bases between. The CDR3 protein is CASSDPHQNTEAFF. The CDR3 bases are TGTGCCAGCAGTGACCCACATCAGAACACTGAAGCTTTCTTT.

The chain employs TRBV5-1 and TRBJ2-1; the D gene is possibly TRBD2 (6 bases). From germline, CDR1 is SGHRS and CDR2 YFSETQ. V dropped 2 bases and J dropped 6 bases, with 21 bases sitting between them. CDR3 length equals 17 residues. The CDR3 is CASSFTTSPGTGNEQFF. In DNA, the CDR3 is TGCGCCAGCAGCTTCACGACTAGTCCGGGAACTGGCAATGAGCAGTTCTTC.

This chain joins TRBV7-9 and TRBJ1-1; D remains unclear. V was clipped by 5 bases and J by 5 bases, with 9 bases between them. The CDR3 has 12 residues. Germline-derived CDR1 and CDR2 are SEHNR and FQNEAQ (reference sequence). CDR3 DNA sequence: TGTGCCAGCAGCCGCACACCGACTGAAGCTTTCTTT. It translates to CASSRTPTEAFF.

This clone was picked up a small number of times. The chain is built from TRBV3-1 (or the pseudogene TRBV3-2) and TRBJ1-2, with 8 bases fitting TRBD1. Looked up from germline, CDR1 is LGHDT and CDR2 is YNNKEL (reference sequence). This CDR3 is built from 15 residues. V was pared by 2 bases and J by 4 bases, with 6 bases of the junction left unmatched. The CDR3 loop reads CASSQFIGTGYGYTF. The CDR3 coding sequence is TGTGCCAGCAGCCAATTTATTGGGACAGGCTATGGCTACACCTTC.

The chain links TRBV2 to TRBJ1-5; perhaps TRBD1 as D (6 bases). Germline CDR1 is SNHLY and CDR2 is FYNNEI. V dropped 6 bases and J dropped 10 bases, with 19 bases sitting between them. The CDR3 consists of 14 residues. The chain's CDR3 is CASSPGQRLIPQHF. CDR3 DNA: TGTGCCAGCAGCCCGGGACAACGACTGATACCCCAGCATTTT.

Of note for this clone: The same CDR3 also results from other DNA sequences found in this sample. CDR3 sequence (DNA): TGTGCCAGCAGTGAATGGGGGGGCGGGAACACTGAAGCTTTCTTT. This sequence encodes CASSEWGGGNTEAFF. V gene TRBV6-1 combines with J gene TRBJ1-1; possibly TRBD1 for D (6 bases). V shed 2 bases and J shed 1 base, with 11 bases lying between them. CDR1 and CDR2 (germline): MNHNS, SASEGT. CDR3 length equals 15 residues.

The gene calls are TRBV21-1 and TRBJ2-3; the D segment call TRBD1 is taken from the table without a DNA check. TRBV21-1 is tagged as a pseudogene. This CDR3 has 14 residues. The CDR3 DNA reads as TGTGCCAGCAGCCGACAGGACCGCACAGATACGCAGTATTTT. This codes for CASSRQDRTDTQYF.

CDR3 bases: TGTGCCAGCAGTTTGTTGGACAGGGTCAATTCACCCCTCCACTTT. Translating gives CASSLLDRVNSPLHF. This rearrangement joins TRBV28 to TRBJ1-6; 8 positions agree with TRBD1. CDR1 is MDHEN, CDR2 SYDVKM, per germline. The J segment lost 7 bases and the V segment lost 3 bases, leaving 5 bases of the junction unmatched. The CDR3 length is 15 residues.

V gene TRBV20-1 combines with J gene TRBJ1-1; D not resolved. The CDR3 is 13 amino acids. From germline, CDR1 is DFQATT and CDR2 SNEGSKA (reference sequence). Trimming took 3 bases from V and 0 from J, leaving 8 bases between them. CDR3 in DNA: TGCAGTGCTAGTTCCCCTGTGAACACTGAAGCTTTCTTT. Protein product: CSASSPVNTEAFF.

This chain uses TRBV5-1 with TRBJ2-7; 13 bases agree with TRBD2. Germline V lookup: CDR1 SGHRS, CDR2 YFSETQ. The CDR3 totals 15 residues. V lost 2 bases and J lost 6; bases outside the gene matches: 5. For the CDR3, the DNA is TGCGCCAGCAGCTTAATTACTAGCGGGAGGGCCGAGCAGTACTTC. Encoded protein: CASSLITSGRAEQYF.

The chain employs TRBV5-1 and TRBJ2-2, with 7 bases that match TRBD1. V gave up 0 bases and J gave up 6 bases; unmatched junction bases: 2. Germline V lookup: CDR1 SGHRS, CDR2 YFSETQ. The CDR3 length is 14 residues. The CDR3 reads CASSLVQGAGELFF. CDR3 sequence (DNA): TGCGCCAGCAGCTTGGTTCAGGGGGCCGGGGAGCTGTTTTTT. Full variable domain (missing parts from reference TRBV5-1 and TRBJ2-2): KAGVTQTPRYLIKTRGQQVTLSCSPISGHRSVSWYQQTPGQGLQFLFEYFSETQRNKGNFPGRFSGRQFSNSRSEMNVSTLELGDSALYLCASSLVQGAGELFFGEGSRLTVL.

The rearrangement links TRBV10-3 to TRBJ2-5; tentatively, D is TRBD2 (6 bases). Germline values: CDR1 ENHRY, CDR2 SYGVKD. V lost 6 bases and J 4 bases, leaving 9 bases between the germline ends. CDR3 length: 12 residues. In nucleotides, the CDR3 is TGTGCCATCAGCGGGGGATTAGAGACCCAGTACTTC. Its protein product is CAISGGLETQYF.

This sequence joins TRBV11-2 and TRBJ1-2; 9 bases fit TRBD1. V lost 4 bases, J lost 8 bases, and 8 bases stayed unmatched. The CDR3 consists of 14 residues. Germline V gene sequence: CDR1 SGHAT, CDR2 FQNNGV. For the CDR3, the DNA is TGTGCCAGCAGCTCCGGGACAGGGCTGGCGGGCTACACCTTC. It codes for CASSSGTGLAGYTF. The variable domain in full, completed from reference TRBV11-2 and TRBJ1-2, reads EAGVAQSPRYKIIEKRQSVAFWCNPISGHATLYWYQQILGQGPKLLIQFQNNGVVDDSQLPKDRFSAERLKGVDSTLKIQPAKLEDSAVYLCASSSGTGLAGYTFGSGTRLTVV.

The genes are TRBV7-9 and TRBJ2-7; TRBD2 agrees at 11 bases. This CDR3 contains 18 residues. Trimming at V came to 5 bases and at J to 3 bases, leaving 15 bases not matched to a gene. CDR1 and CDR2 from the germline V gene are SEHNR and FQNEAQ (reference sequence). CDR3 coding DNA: TGTGCCAGCAGCCCCAACCCAGGCATGACTAGCGGGATCTACGAGCAGTACTTC. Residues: CASSPNPGMTSGIYEQYF.

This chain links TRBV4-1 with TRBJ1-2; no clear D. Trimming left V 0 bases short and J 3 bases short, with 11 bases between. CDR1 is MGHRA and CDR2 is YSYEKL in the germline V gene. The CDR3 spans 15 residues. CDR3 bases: TGCGCCAGCAGCCAAGATGTATCGGGGTACTATGGCTACACCTTC. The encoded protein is CASSQDVSGYYGYTF.

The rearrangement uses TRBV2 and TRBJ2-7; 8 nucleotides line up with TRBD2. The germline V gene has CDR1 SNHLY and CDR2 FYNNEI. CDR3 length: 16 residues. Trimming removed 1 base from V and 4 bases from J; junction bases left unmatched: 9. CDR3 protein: CASSEGPSGSQYEQYF. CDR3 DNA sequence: TGTGCCAGCAGTGAAGGCCCCAGCGGGAGTCAGTACGAGCAGTACTTC.

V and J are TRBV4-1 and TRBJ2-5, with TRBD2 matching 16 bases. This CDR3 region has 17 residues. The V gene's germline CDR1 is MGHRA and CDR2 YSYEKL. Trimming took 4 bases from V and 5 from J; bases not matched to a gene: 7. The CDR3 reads CASSRTGTSGRAETQYF. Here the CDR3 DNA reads TGCGCCAGCAGCCGGACGGGGACTAGCGGGAGGGCGGAGACCCAGTACTTC.

In DNA, the CDR3 is TGTGCCAGCAGTTCCCGTTTAATAAACACCATATATTTT. Translated: CASSSRLINTIYF. This chain links TRBV28 with TRBJ1-3; no reliable D call. Germline values: CDR1 MDHEN, CDR2 SYDVKM. V dropped 4 bases and J dropped 6 bases, with 10 bases sitting between them. The CDR3 contains 13 residues.